This T cell receptor (beta chain) was profiled in a study of CD8+ T cells in alopecia areata. Study at large: Treated patients took oral tofacitinib at 5 to 10 mg twice daily. Overall study findings and caveats: Normal scalp showed lower clonality than lesional scalp, especially alopecia totalis/universalis. There were many expanded lesional clones persisting in scalp and blood during tofacitinib.

The CDR3 is 18 amino acids. In germline, CDR1 is SGHRS, CDR2 YFSETQ. V was pared by 5 bases and J by 4 bases, with 17 bases of the junction left unmatched. The treatment denotes: oral pan-JAK inhibitor, 5-10 mg twice daily. Sampling of alopecia areata patients yielded lesional scalp punch biopsies as well as peripheral blood. After isolation, RNA underwent reverse transcription to generate cDNA as the sequencing template. Produced via immunoSEQ multiplex PCR; TCRdb's table is partial and in-frame only. The repertoire holds about 150,000 clones, with nearly 55% as singletons. Concerning this clone itself: Antigen specificity is unknown.

The clonotype originates from a human donor with alopecia areata. Here the sequenced sample was CD8+ T cells sorted from blood, taken at week 4, from a patient treated with tofacitinib. The chain carries TRBV5-1 and TRBJ2-2; 7 positions agree with TRBD1. For the CDR3, the DNA is TGCGCCAGCAGGATCGGCTGGCAGGGGGAAAGAAGCACCGGGGAGCTGTTTTTT. The encoded protein is CASRIGWQGERSTGELFF.